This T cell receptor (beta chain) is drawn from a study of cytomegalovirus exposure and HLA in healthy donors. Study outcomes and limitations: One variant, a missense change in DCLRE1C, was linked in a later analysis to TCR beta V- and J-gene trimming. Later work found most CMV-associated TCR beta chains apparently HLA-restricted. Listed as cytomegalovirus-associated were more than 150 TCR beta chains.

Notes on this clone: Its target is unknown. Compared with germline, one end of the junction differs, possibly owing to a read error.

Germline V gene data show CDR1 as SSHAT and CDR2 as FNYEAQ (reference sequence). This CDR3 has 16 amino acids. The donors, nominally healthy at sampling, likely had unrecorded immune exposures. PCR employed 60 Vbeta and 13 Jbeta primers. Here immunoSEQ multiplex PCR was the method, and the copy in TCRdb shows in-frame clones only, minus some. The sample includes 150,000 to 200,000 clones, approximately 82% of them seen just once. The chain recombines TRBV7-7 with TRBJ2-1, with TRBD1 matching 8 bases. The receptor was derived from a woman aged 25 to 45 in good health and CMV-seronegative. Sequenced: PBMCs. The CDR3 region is CASSPLGPGQDNEQFF. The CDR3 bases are TGTGCTAGCAGCCCTTTAGGGCCGGGACAGGACAATGAGCAGTTCTTC.